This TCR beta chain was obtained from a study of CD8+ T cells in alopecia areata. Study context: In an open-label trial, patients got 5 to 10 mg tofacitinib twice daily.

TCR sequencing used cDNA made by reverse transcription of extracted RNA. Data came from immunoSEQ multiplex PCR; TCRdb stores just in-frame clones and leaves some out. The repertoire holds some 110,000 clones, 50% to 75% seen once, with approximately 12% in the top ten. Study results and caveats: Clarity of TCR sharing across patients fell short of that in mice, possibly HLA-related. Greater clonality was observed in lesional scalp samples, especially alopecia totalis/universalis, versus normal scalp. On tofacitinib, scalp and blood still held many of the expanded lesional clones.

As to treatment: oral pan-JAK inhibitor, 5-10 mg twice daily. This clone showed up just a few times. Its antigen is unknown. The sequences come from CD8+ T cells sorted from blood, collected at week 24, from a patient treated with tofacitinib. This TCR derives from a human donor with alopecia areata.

Here the CDR3 reads CASSPLLGELFF. For the CDR3, the DNA is TGTGCCAGCAGCCCCCTACTCGGGGAGCTGTTTTTT. The chain employs TRBV7-7 and TRBJ2-2; D ambiguous. The germline V gene has CDR1 SSHAT and CDR2 FNYEAQ (reference sequence). Between the trimmed V and J ends, which lost 5 bases and 7 bases, there was a span of 8 bases. The CDR3 totals 12 residues.